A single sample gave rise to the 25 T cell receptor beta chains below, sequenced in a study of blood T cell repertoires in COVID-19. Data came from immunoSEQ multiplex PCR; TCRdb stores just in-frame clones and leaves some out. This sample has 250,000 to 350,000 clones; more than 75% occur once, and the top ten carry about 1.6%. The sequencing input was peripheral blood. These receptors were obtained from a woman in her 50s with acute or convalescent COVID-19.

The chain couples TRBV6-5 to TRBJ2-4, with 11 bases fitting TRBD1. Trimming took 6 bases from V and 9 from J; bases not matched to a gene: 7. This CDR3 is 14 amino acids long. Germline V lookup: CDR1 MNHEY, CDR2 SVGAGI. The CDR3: CASSPGTGGTIQYF. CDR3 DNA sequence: TGTGCCAGCAGCCCGGGGACAGGGGGTACCATTCAGTACTTC.

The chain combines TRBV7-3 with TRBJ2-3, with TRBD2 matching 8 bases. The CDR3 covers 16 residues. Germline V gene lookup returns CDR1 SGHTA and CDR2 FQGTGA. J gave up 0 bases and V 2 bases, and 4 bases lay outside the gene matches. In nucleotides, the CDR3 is TGTGCCAGCAGCTTACGGGGCGGGGGGAGCACAGATACGCAGTATTTT. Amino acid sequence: CASSLRGGGSTDTQYF.

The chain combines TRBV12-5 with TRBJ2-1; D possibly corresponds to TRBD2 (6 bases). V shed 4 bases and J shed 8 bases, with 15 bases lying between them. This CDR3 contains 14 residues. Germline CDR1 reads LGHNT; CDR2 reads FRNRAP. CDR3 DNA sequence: TGTGCTAGTGGTTCCCTGACTAGTACAGATGAGCAGTTCTTC. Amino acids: CASGSLTSTDEQFF.

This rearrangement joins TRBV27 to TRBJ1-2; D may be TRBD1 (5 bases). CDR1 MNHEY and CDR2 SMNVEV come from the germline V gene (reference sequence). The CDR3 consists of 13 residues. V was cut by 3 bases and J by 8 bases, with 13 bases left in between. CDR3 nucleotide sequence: TGTGCCAGCAGTTTTCAGGGATGGAACGGCTACACCTTC. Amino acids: CASSFQGWNGYTF.

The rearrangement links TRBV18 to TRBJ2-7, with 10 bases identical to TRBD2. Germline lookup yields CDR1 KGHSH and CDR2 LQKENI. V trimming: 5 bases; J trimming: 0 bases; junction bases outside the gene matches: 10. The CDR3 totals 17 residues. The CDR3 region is CASSAWRASGSSYEQYF. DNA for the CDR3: TGTGCCAGCTCAGCATGGCGTGCTAGCGGGAGCTCCTACGAGCAGTACTTC.

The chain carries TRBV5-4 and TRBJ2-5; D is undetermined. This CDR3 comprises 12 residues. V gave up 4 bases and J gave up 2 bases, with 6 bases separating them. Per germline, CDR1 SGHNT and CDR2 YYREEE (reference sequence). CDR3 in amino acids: CASSANQETQYF. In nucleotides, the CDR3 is TGTGCCAGCAGCGCGAATCAAGAGACCCAGTACTTC.

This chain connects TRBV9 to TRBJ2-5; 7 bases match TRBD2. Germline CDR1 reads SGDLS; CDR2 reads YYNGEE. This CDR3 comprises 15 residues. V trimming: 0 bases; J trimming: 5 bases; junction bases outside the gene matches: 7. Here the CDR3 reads CASSVVGGSYETQYF. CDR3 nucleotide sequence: TGTGCCAGCAGCGTAGTTGGCGGGAGTTATGAGACCCAGTACTTC.

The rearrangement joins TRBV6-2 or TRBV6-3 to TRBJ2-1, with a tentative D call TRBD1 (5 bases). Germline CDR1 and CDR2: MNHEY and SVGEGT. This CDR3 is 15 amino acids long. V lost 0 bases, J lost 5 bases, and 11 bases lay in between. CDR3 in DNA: TGTGCCAGCAGTTACTCCCAGGGCCCGCACAATGAGCAGTTCTTC. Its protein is CASSYSQGPHNEQFF.

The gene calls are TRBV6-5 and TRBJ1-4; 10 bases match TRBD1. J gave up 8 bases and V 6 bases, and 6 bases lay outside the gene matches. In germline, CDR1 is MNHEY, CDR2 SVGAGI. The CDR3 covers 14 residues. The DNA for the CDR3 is TGTGCCAGCAGCGGGACAGGGGCTGGGGAAAAACTGTTTTTT. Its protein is CASSGTGAGEKLFF.

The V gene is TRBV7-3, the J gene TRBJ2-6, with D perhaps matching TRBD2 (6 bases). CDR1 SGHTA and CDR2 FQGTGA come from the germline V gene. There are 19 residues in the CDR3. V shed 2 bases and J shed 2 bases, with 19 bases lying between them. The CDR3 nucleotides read TGTGCCAGCAGCTTACATATGTTGGGGAGGCAGGCTGGGGCCAACGTCCTGACTTTC. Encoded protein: CASSLHMLGRQAGANVLTF.

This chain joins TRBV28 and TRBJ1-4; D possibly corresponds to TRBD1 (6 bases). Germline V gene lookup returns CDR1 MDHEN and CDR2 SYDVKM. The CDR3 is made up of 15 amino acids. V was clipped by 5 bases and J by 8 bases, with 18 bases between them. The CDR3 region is CASSPAGGWEEKLFF. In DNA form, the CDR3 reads TGTGCCAGCAGTCCAGCGGGGGGCTGGGAAGAAAAACTGTTTTTT.

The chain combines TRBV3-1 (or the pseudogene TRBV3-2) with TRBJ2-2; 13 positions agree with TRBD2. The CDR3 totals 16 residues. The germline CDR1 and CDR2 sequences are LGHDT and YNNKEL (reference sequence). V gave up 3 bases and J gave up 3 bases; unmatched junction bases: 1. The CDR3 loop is CASSHGLAGDTGELFF. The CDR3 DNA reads TGTGCCAGCAGCCACGGACTAGCGGGAGACACCGGGGAGCTGTTTTTT.

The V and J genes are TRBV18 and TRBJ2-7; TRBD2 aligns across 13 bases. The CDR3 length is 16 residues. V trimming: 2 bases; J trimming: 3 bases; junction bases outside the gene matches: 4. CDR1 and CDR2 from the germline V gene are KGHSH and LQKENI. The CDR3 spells CASSPRTSGGSYEQYF. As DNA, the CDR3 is TGTGCCAGCTCACCAAGGACTAGCGGGGGAAGCTACGAGCAGTACTTC.

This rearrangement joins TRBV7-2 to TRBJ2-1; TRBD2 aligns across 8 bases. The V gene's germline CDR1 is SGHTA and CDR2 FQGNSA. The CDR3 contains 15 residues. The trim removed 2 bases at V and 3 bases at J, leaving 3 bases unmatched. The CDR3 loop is CASSLSAGDYNEQFF. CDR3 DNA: TGTGCCAGCAGCTTATCAGCGGGAGACTACAATGAGCAGTTCTTC.

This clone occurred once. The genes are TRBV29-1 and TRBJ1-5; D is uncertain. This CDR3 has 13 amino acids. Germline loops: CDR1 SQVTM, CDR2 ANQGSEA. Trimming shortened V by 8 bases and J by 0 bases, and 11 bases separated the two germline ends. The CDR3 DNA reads TGCAGCACCCGGGAGACTAGCAATCAGCCCCAGCATTTT. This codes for CSTRETSNQPQHF. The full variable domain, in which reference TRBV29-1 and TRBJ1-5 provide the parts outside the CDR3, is SAVISQKPSRDICQRGTSLTIQCQVDSQVTMMFWYRQQPGQSLTLIATANQGSEATYESGFVIDKFPISRPNLTFSTLTVSNMSPEDSSIYLCSTRETSNQPQHFGDGTRLSIL.

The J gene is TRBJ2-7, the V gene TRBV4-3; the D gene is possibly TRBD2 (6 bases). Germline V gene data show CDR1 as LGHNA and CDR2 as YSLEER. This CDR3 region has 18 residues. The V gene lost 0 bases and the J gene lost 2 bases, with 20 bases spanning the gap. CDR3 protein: CASSQEAWRVAPAYEQYF. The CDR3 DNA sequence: TGCGCCAGCAGCCAAGAAGCGTGGAGGGTAGCGCCTGCCTACGAGCAGTACTTC.

CDR3 DNA sequence: TGTGCCAGCAGTCTAACTAGCGGGAGTAGAAAGACCCAGTACTTC. It codes for CASSLTSGSRKTQYF. The chain carries TRBV28 and TRBJ2-5; 11 bases agree with TRBD2. There are 15 residues in the CDR3. Germline CDR1 reads MDHEN; CDR2 reads SYDVKM. Trimming cost V 5 bases and J 6 bases; bases outside gene matches: 8.

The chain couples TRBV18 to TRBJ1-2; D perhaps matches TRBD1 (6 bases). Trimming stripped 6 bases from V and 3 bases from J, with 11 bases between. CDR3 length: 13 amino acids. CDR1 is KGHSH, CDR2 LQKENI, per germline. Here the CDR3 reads CASSGNRDYGYTF. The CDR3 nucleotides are TGTGCCAGCTCCGGGAACAGGGACTATGGCTACACCTTC.

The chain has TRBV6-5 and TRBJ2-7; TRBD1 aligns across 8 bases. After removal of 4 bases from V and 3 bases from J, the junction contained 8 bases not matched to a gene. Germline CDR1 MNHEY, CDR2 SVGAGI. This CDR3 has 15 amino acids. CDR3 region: CASSSPGQVYYEQYF. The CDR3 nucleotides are TGTGCCAGCAGTTCACCGGGACAGGTCTACTACGAGCAGTACTTC.

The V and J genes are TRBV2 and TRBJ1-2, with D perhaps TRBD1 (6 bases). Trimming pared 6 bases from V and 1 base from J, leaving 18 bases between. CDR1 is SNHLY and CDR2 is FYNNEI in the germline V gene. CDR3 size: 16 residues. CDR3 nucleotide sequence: TGTGCCAGCAGAGGCTCTTACGGACAGATTAACTATGGCTACACCTTC. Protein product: CASRGSYGQINYGYTF.

CDR3 in amino acids: CASSQDPGRGEKLFF. DNA of the CDR3: TGTGCCAGCAGCCAAGATCCAGGGAGGGGTGAAAAACTGTTTTTT. The rearrangement links TRBV3-1 (or the pseudogene TRBV3-2) to TRBJ1-4; possibly TRBD1 for D (5 bases). Deletions cut 0 bases from V and 7 bases from J, with 12 bases between. The CDR3 covers 15 residues. CDR1 LGHDT and CDR2 YNNKEL come from the germline V gene (reference sequence).

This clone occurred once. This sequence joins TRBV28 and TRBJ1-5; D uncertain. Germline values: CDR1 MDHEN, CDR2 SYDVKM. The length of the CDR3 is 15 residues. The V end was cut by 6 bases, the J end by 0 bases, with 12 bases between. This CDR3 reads CASRKESYSNQPQHF. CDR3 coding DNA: TGTGCCAGCAGGAAGGAGTCCTATAGCAATCAGCCCCAGCATTTT.

The CDR3 is CASSLPSASTDTQYF. In DNA form, the CDR3 reads TGTGCCAGCAGCTTACCAAGCGCCAGCACAGATACGCAGTATTTT. This chain uses TRBV5-5 with TRBJ2-3; D remains unclear. Per germline, CDR1 SGHKS and CDR2 YYEKEE (reference sequence). Trimming took 2 bases from V and 0 from J, leaving 10 bases between them. CDR3 length equals 15 residues.

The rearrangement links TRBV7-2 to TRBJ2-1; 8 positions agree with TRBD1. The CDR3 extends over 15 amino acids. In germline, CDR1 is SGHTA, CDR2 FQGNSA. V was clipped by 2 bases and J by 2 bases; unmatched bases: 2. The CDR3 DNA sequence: TGTGCCAGCAGCTTATGGACAGGGCCCTACAATGAGCAGTTCTTC. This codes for CASSLWTGPYNEQFF.

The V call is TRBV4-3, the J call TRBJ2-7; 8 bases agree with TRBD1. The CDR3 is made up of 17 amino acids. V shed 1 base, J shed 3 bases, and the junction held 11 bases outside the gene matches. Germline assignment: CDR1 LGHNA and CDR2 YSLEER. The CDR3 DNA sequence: TGCGCCAGCAGCCAAGCGCTCGGGACAGGATCTTTCTACGAGCAGTACTTC. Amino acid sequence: CASSQALGTGSFYEQYF.